The 14 T cell receptor beta chains listed next were all sequenced from one sample in a study of cytomegalovirus exposure and HLA in healthy donors. 13 Jbeta primers and 60 Vbeta primers were used for the PCR. Clones were sequenced by immunoSEQ multiplex PCR, and TCRdb holds only the in-frame ones, with some missing. Altogether fewer than 200,000 clones are present, 70% to 90% being singletons, with the ten largest covering approximately 2%. The sample comprised PBMCs. These receptors came from a woman aged 18 to 35 in good health and CMV-seronegative.

Details on this clone: The junction does not match germline at one end; this may be a read error. The rearrangement uses TRBV7-8 and TRBJ2-7, with no clear D. Per germline, CDR1 SGHVS and CDR2 FQNEAQ. The CDR3 spans 15 residues. CDR3 residues: CASSPRAVGSYEQYF. CDR3 bases: TGTGCCAGCAGCCCCCGAGCCGTGGGCTCCTATGAGCAGTACTTC.

This clone has a single count. A read error may account for a junction end that differs from germline. Other nucleotide sequences in the sample specify the same CDR3. The chain combines TRBV18 with TRBJ1-2; no clear D gene. Germline loops: CDR1 KGHSH, CDR2 LQKENI. CDR3 length: 15 residues. In DNA, the CDR3 is TGCGCCAGCTCACCATTGAAACAAGTAATCTATGGCTACACCTTC. This gives the protein CASSPLKQVIYGYTF.

This chain joins TRBV18 and TRBJ1-2, with 7 bases matching TRBD1. The V gene's germline CDR1 is KGHSH and CDR2 LQKENI. CDR3 size: 16 residues. The V gene end was trimmed by 1 base and the J gene end by 8 bases; junction bases not matched to a gene: 13. CDR3 amino acids: CASSPRGQVEVGGYTF. The CDR3 DNA reads TGTGCCAGCTCACCACGAGGACAGGTTGAGGTGGGCGGCTACACCTTC.

The gene calls are TRBV5-1 and TRBJ1-1, with TRBD1 as a possible D gene (5 bases). The germline V gene has CDR1 SGHRS and CDR2 YFSETQ. This CDR3 spans 14 amino acids. V was trimmed by 1 base and J by 1 base, leaving 8 bases between them. CDR3 in DNA: TGCGCCAGCAGCTTGAGACAGAGGAACACTGAAGCTTTCTTT. Protein product: CASSLRQRNTEAFF.

This chain connects TRBV5-1 to TRBJ2-1, with 10 bases that match TRBD1. Germline CDR1 is SGHRS and CDR2 is YFSETQ. The length of the CDR3 is 16 residues. V gave up 4 bases and J gave up 8 bases; unmatched junction bases: 12. CDR3 DNA sequence: TGCGCCAGCAGCACGATACCGGGACAGGGGAGGGATGAGCAGTTCTTC. As protein: CASSTIPGQGRDEQFF.

The V gene is TRBV6-1, the J gene TRBJ2-7; 7 bases align to TRBD2. Germline CDR1 MNHNS, CDR2 SASEGT. The CDR3 has 14 residues. V trimming: 0 bases; J trimming: 6 bases; junction bases outside the gene matches: 5. CDR3 DNA sequence: TGTGCCAGCAGTGAAGCGCTTTGGGGGGGCGAGCAGTACTTC. It is translated as CASSEALWGGEQYF.

The chain combines TRBV28 with TRBJ2-4; TRBD2 matches 7 bases. J lost 3 bases, V lost 5 bases, and 7 bases had no gene match. Germline V CDR1 and CDR2: MDHEN, SYDVKM. CDR3 length equals 15 residues. The CDR3 sequence is CASSGGGAIKNIQYF. The DNA of the CDR3 is TGTGCCAGCAGTGGGGGAGGGGCGATCAAAAACATTCAGTACTTC.

The chain joins TRBV19 to TRBJ2-5; a possible D gene is TRBD2 (6 bases). V lost 4 bases to trimming and J lost 4 bases, with 10 bases between them. CDR1 is LNHDA and CDR2 is SQIVND in the germline V gene (reference sequence). The CDR3 covers 13 residues. Written as DNA, the CDR3 is TGTGCCAGTAGTACTCTGGGGGGAGAGACCCAGTACTTC. Its protein product is CASSTLGGETQYF.

CDR3 coding DNA: TGTGCCAGCAGCAGAGCCGGGACTCGCACGGGGAATGAGCAGTTCTTC. It is translated as CASSRAGTRTGNEQFF. The chain recombines TRBV9 with TRBJ2-1; maybe TRBD2 (6 bases). V was clipped by 4 bases and J by 7 bases, with 21 bases between them. Germline CDR1 SGDLS, CDR2 YYNGEE. This CDR3 spans 16 amino acids. The complete variable domain, with remaining parts taken from reference TRBV9 and TRBJ2-1, reads DSGVTQTPKHLITATGQRVTLRCSPRSGDLSVYWYQQSLDQGLQFLIQYYNGEERAKGNILERFSAQQFPDLHSELNLSSLELGDSALYFCASSRAGTRTGNEQFFGPGTRLTVL.

The chain uses TRBV7-2 and TRBJ2-5; weak D call: TRBD1 (6 bases). V was clipped by 5 bases and J by 1 base, with 11 bases between them. The CDR3 sequence is 14 residues long. From germline, CDR1 is SGHTA and CDR2 FQGNSA. The CDR3 here is CASSGRTVQETQYF. The CDR3 DNA reads TGTGCCAGCAGCGGACGGACAGTCCAAGAGACCCAGTACTTC.

This chain joins TRBV7-9 and TRBJ1-2, with D perhaps matching TRBD1 (5 bases). Trimming took off 3 bases at V and 1 base at J, with 6 bases between the two ends. Germline V gene sequence: CDR1 SEHNR, CDR2 FQNEAQ (reference sequence). The CDR3 length is 13 residues. The CDR3 here is CASSFDSNYGYTF. The DNA for the CDR3 is TGTGCCAGCAGCTTCGACAGTAACTATGGCTACACCTTC.

The chain recombines TRBV5-4 with TRBJ1-1, with D perhaps TRBD1 (6 bases). This CDR3 comprises 13 residues. Germline assignment: CDR1 SGHNT and CDR2 YYREEE (reference sequence). Trimming removed 4 bases from V and 8 bases from J, with 15 bases in between. The CDR3 loop is CASSDTGHREAFF. CDR3 DNA: TGTGCCAGCAGCGACACGGGACACAGAGAAGCTTTCTTT.

The chain combines TRBV27 with TRBJ2-1; TRBD2 is a possible D gene (5 bases). Trimming pared 5 bases from V and 4 bases from J, leaving 15 bases between. Germline-derived CDR1 and CDR2 are MNHEY and SMNVEV (reference sequence). The CDR3 spans 15 residues. The CDR3 reads CASSRGSLLYNEQFF. CDR3 DNA sequence: TGTGCCAGCAGTCGAGGGAGCCTACTATACAATGAGCAGTTCTTC.

Concerning this clone: The junction differs from germline at one of its ends, possibly a read error. Other DNA sequences of this sample code for an identical CDR3. The chain uses TRBV6-1 and TRBJ2-7; the D is unclear. The CDR3 is 11 residues long. Germline V gene sequence: CDR1 MNHNS, CDR2 SASEGT. The CDR3 coding sequence is TGCGCCAGCAGGTTCAACTACGAGCAGTACTTC. Translating gives CASRFNYEQYF.